The rows below give T cell receptor beta chains drawn from one sample of a study of T cell repertoires in cytomegalovirus infection. Each CDR3 protein gets one entry after TCRdb re-called the reads with MiXCR. The top ten hold around 3.2% of the sample, which has 200,000 or so distinct CDR3 sequences, about 21% seen once. The specimen was PBMCs. The receptors originated from a human donor in good health (CMV status not recorded). Some clones in this sample may be carry-over from other donors' samples. Both conserved end residues are part of each CDR3. The D gene is left open where the match is weak. Clone size appears in some rows only: once, few, many, or a class for an expanded clone.

J | D | size | V | CDR3 | DNA
TRBJ1-5 | - | - | TRBV28 | CASSDRQYQPQHF | TGTGCCAGCAGCGACAGGCAGTATCAGCCCCAGCATTTT
TRBJ2-4 | - | - | TRBV28 | CASSPEGWGAAKNIQYF | TGTGCCAGCAGTCCCGAAGGGTGGGGGGCAGCCAAAAACATTCAGTACTTC
TRBJ1-6 | - | many | TRBV27 | CASSFTGRLNSPLHF | TGTGCCAGCAGTTTTACAGGCAGACTAAATTCACCCCTCCACTTT
TRBJ2-3 | - | many | TRBV12-3/TRBV12-4 | CASSRSGGAGLTQYF | TGTGCCAGCAGCAGAAGTGGGGGGGCCGGGCTTACGCAGTATTTT
TRBJ1-1 | - | many | TRBV7-9 | CASSPDAQGRGAFF | TGTGCCAGCAGCCCCGACGCACAGGGTAGAGGAGCTTTCTTT
TRBJ2-1 | TRBD2 | many | TRBV7-2 | CASSLEGRRENEQFF | TGTGCCAGCAGCTTAGAAGGAAGGCGGGAGAATGAGCAGTTCTTC
TRBJ2-2 | TRBD1 | - | TRBV6-6 | CASSRQGNTGELFF | TGTGCCAGCAGTCGACAGGGCAACACCGGGGAGCTGTTTTTT
TRBJ1-6 | - | - | TRBV6-8 | CASSNRGRGPQNSPLHF | TGTGCCAGCAGTAACCGGGGGAGGGGCCCGCAGAATTCACCCCTCCACTTT
TRBJ2-1 | - | many | TRBV19 | CASSKRHARANEQFF | TGTGCCAGTAGTAAAAGGCACGCCAGAGCGAATGAGCAGTTCTTC
TRBJ2-1 | - | few | TRBV2 | CASRDLSGPTYNEQFF | TGTGCCAGCAGGGATCTCTCTGGGCCCACCTACAATGAGCAGTTCTTC
TRBJ2-7 | - | - | TRBV28 | CASRQGAYEQYF | TGTGCCAGCAGACAGGGCGCCTACGAGCAGTACTTC
TRBJ2-2 | - | few | TRBV5-4 | CASSHARAGASTGELFF | TGTGCCAGCAGTCACGCGAGGGCAGGGGCCTCCACCGGGGAGCTGTTTTTT
TRBJ1-5 | TRBD1 | few | TRBV20-1 | CSAGGDREGLSNQPQHF | TGCAGTGCTGGAGGGGACAGGGAAGGATTAAGCAATCAGCCCCAGCATTTT
TRBJ1-3 | - | few | TRBV7-9 | CASSLGQAGNTIYF | TGTGCCAGCAGCTTAGGGCAGGCCGGAAACACCATATATTTT
TRBJ2-1 | TRBD2 | many | TRBV7-3 | CASSRDYYNEQFF | TGTGCCAGCAGTCGGGACTATTACAATGAGCAGTTCTTC
TRBJ2-1 | - | few | TRBV30 | CATHQEGSYNEQFF | TGTGCCACTCACCAGGAGGGGTCCTACAATGAGCAGTTCTTC
TRBJ2-7 | - | few | TRBV28 | CASSLLGVGGNSYEQYF | TGTGCCAGCAGTCTCTTAGGAGTGGGCGGAAACTCCTACGAGCAGTACTTC
TRBJ2-4 | - | few | TRBV29-1 | CSVRTDSKNKQYF | TGCAGCGTTAGGACAGATTCGAAAAACAAGCAGTACTTC
TRBJ1-2 | TRBD1 | many | TRBV7-6 | CASRNTGGEGYTF | TGTGCCAGCAGAAATACAGGGGGCGAAGGCTACACCTTC
TRBJ1-2 | - | few | TRBV19 | CASSLSLGGYTF | TGTGCCAGTAGCTTGTCCCTCGGCGGCTACACCTTC
TRBJ2-5 | - | few | TRBV4-3 | CASSQVLLGTQYF | TGCGCCAGCAGCCAAGTTCTCCTTGGGACCCAGTACTTC
TRBJ1-3 | - | - | TRBV5-1 | CASSLEGPLSGNIIYF | TGCGCCAGCAGCTTGGAGGGTCCGCTCTCTGGAAACATCATATATTTT
TRBJ1-2 | - | many | TRBV6-2/TRBV6-3 | CASRAGDYGYTF | TGTGCCAGCAGAGCCGGGGACTATGGCTACACCTTC
TRBJ2-7 | TRBD1 | - | TRBV28 | CASRETGVYEQYF | TGTGCCAGCAGAGAGACAGGGGTCTACGAGCAGTACTTC
TRBJ2-3 | TRBD2 | - | TRBV7-3 | CASSSGGDTQYF | TGTGCCAGCAGCTCGGGAGGAGATACGCAGTATTTT
TRBJ2-3 | - | - | TRBV6-2/TRBV6-3 | CASTSDGSRRRADTQYF | TGTGCCAGCACTTCTGATGGGTCCAGGAGACGGGCAGATACGCAGTATTTT
TRBJ2-7 | TRBD1 | few | TRBV7-9 | CASSLMSSGTDEQYF | TGTGCCAGCAGCTTAATGTCCTCCGGGACAGACGAGCAGTACTTC
TRBJ1-2 | - | - | TRBV5-1 | CASSQEITNYGYTF | TGCGCCAGCAGCCAAGAAATAACTAACTATGGCTACACCTTC
TRBJ1-1 | - | many | TRBV29-1 | CSVDQEMNTEAFF | TGCAGCGTTGACCAGGAGATGAACACTGAAGCTTTCTTT
TRBJ2-4 | - | once | TRBV28 | CASRSGPQDIQYF | TGTGCCAGCAGATCCGGACCGCAAGACATTCAGTACTTC
TRBJ2-7 | - | few | TRBV12-3/TRBV12-4 | CASSLQERVNEQYF | TGTGCCAGCAGTTTACAGGAAAGAGTCAACGAGCAGTACTTC
TRBJ2-7 | - | few | TRBV5-4 | CASSLALGTTSEQYF | TGTGCCAGCAGCTTGGCCCTCGGGACGACCTCGGAGCAGTACTTC
TRBJ2-7 | - | few | TRBV6-2/TRBV6-3 | CASSYPGTYYEQYF | TGTGCCAGCAGTTACCCCGGGACTTACTACGAGCAGTACTTC
TRBJ2-7 | - | many | TRBV7-2 | CASSFWDTTSYEQYF | TGTGCCAGCAGCTTCTGGGACACCACCTCCTACGAGCAGTACTTC
TRBJ1-2 | - | many | TRBV7-2 | CASSLNRAAAYGYTF | TGTGCCAGCAGCTTAAATAGGGCGGCAGCCTATGGCTACACCTTC
TRBJ1-5 | - | - | TRBV10-3 | CAISEGDGRHTPQHF | TGTGCCATCAGTGAGGGGGACGGACGGCACACGCCCCAGCATTTT
TRBJ1-1 | TRBD1 | few | TRBV12-3/TRBV12-4 | CASKGQLNTEAFF | TGTGCCAGCAAGGGACAGTTGAACACTGAAGCTTTCTTT
TRBJ2-2 | - | few | TRBV15 | CATSRSIQASNTGELFF | TGTGCCACCAGCAGATCAATACAGGCTTCGAACACCGGGGAGCTGTTTTTT
TRBJ1-1 | - | - | TRBV6-5 | CASSYSGFSEAFF | TGTGCCAGCAGTTACTCGGGATTTTCTGAAGCTTTCTTT
TRBJ2-7 | TRBD1 | few | TRBV6-5 | CASSEDRTSSYEQYF | TGTGCCAGCAGCGAGGACAGGACAAGCTCCTACGAGCAGTACTTC
TRBJ1-1 | - | - | TRBV12-3/TRBV12-4 | CASSFGHQNTEAFF | TGTGCCAGCAGTTTTGGACACCAGAACACTGAAGCTTTCTTT
TRBJ2-5 | - | once | TRBV11-2 | CASSYTKPGHLYDYQESQYF | TGTGCCAGCAGTTACACAAAACCCGGACATCTCTATGATTACCAAGAGTCCCAGTACTTC
TRBJ2-1 | - | few | TRBV11-1 | CASSLGSALREEQFF | TGTGCCAGCAGCTTAGGTTCCGCCCTCCGAGAAGAGCAGTTCTTC
TRBJ2-7 | TRBD2 | many | TRBV28 | CASSTIGTSGGLNSYEQYF | TGTGCCAGCAGTACCATCGGGACTAGCGGGGGGTTGAATTCCTACGAGCAGTACTTC
TRBJ1-2 | TRBD1 | few | TRBV28 | CASRKGTGKYNYGYTF | TGTGCCAGCAGAAAGGGGACAGGGAAATATAACTATGGCTACACCTTC
TRBJ1-1 | - | few | TRBV7-9 | CATRSLNTEAFF | TGTGCTACCCGGTCCCTGAACACTGAAGCTTTCTTT
TRBJ2-2 | - | few | TRBV19 | CASSISKIRTGELFF | TGTGCCAGTAGTATCTCCAAAATTCGAACCGGGGAGCTGTTTTTT
TRBJ1-1 | - | - | TRBV7-3 | CASSLTDATQAFF | TGTGCCAGCAGCCTAACAGATGCTACTCAAGCTTTCTTT
TRBJ2-2 | TRBD1 | - | TRBV5-1 | CASSAGDRVNTGELFF | TGCGCCAGCAGCGCTGGGGACAGGGTGAACACCGGGGAGCTGTTTTTT
TRBJ1-1 | - | - | TRBV2 | CAIPGEGSTEAFF | TGTGCCATCCCGGGAGAGGGTAGCACTGAAGCTTTCTTT
TRBJ1-1 | TRBD1 | few | TRBV11-2 | CASSGPRRRGRTEAFF | TGTGCCAGCAGCGGGCCCAGACGCAGGGGGAGGACTGAAGCTTTCTTT
TRBJ1-5 | - | - | TRBV6-2/TRBV6-3 | CASSYAETSQHF | TGTGCCAGCAGTTACGCGGAAACGTCCCAGCATTTT
TRBJ1-2 | - | few | TRBV12-3/TRBV12-4 | CASSLASLGGYTF | TGTGCCAGCAGTTTAGCCTCTCTGGGTGGCTACACCTTC
TRBJ1-2 | - | - | TRBV7-3 | CASSPKDSYGYTF | TGTGCCAGCAGCCCCAAGGACAGTTATGGCTACACCTTC
TRBJ2-1 | - | many | TRBV15 | CATSRDQGRMVEQFF | TGTGCCACCAGCAGAGATCAAGGCCGAATGGTAGAGCAGTTCTTC
TRBJ2-3 | - | - | TRBV20-1 | CSAKRDFGDTQYF | TGCAGTGCTAAACGAGACTTCGGAGATACGCAGTATTTT
TRBJ2-1 | - | - | TRBV6-2/TRBV6-3 | CASRNPGQGSYNEQFF | TGTGCCAGCCGTAATCCGGGCCAGGGCTCGTACAATGAGCAGTTCTTC